This TCR beta chain derives from a study of cytomegalovirus exposure and HLA in healthy donors. CDR1 is SGHKS and CDR2 is YYEKEE in the germline V gene (reference sequence). This CDR3 has 13 residues. Trimming left V 0 bases short and J 0 bases short, with 3 bases between. PCR primers comprised 60 Vbeta and 13 Jbeta primers. Clones were sequenced by immunoSEQ multiplex PCR, and TCRdb holds only the in-frame ones, with some missing. The sample totals more than 100,000 clones; its top ten clones hold roughly 3.5%. As concerns this clone: Its antigen is as yet unknown.

Whereas donors were nominally healthy upon sampling, unrecorded immune exposures were probable. Study observations and caveats: Evidence from a later analysis indicated that most CMV-associated TCR beta chains looked HLA-restricted.

Material for sequencing was PBMCs. The genes are TRBV5-5 and TRBJ2-5; D gene ambiguous. This clonotype was obtained from a middle-aged man in good health and CMV-seronegative. CDR3 region: CASSLVNQETQYF. Written as DNA, the CDR3 is TGTGCCAGCAGCTTGGTCAACCAAGAGACCCAGTACTTC.